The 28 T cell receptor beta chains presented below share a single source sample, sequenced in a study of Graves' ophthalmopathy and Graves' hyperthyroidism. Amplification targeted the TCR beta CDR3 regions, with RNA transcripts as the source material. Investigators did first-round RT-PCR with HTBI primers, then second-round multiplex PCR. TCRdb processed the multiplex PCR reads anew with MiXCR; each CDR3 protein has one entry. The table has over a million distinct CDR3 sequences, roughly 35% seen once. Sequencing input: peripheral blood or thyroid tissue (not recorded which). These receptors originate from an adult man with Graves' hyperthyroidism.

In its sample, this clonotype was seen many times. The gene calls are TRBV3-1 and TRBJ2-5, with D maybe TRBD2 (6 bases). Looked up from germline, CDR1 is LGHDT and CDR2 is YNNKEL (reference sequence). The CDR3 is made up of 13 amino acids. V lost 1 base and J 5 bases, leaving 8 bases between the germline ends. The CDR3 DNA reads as TGTGCCAGCAGCCAAGTGGAGGGCGAGACCCAGTACTTC. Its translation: CASSQVEGETQYF.

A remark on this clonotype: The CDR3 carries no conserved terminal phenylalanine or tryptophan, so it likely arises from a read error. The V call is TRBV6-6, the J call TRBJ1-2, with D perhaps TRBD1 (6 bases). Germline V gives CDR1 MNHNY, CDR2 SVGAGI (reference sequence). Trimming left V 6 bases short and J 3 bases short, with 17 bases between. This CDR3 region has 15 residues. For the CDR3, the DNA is TGTGCCAGCAGCTCCGACTGGACAGCGGACTATGGCTACACCCTC. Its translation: CASSSDWTADYGYTL.

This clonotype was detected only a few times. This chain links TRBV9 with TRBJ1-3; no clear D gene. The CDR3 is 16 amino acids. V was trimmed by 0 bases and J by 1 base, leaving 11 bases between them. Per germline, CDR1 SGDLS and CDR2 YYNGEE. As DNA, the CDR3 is TGTGCCAGCAGCGTAGATCGTGGGGATTCTGGAAACACCATATATTTT. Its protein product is CASSVDRGDSGNTIYF.

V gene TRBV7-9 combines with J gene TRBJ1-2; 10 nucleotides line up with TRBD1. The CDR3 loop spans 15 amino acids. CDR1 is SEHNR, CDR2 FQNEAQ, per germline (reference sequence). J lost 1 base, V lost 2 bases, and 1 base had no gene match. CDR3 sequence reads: CASSLRDRGNYGYTF. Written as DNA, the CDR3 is TGTGCCAGCAGCTTAAGGGACAGGGGTAACTATGGCTACACCTTC.

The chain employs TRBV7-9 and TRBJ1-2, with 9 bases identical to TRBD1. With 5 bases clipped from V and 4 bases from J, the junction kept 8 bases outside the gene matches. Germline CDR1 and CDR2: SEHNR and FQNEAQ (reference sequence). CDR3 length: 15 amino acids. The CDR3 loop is CASSATQDRGYGYTF. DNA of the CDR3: TGTGCCAGCAGCGCAACACAGGACAGGGGCTATGGCTACACCTTC.

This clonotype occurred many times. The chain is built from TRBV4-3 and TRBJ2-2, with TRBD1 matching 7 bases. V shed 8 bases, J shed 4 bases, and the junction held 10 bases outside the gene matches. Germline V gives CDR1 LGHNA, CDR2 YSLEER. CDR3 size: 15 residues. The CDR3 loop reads CASRRDSLITGELFF. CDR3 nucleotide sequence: TGCGCCAGCCGCCGGGACAGCCTCATCACCGGGGAGCTGTTTTTT.

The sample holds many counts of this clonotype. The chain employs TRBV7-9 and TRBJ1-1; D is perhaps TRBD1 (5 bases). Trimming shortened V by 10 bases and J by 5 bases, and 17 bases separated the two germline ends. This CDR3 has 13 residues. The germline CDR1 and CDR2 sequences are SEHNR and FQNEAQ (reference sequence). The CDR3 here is CAILTGGVTEAFF. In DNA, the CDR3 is TGTGCCATCCTAACGGGGGGGGTGACTGAAGCTTTCTTT. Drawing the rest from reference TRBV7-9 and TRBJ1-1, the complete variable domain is DTGVSQNPRHKITKRGQNVTFRCDPISEHNRLYWYRQTLGQGPEFLTYFQNEAQLEKSRLLSDRFSAERPKGSFSTLEIQRTEQGDSAMYLCAILTGGVTEAFFGQGTRLTVV.

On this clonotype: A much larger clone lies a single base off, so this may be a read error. The CDR3 loop reads CAISYRWDLEAFF. The DNA for the CDR3 is TGTGCCATCAGTTATCGATGGGACCTTGAAGCTTTCTTT. This chain joins TRBV10-3 and TRBJ1-1, with a weak D call TRBD1 (5 bases). The CDR3 sequence is 13 residues long. CDR1 and CDR2 from the germline V gene are ENHRY and SYGVKD. The V and J ends lost 5 bases and 7 bases respectively, with 14 bases between them.

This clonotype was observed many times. This CDR3 is CSARKDTYEQYF. CDR3 bases: TGCAGTGCTAGGAAGGACACCTACGAGCAGTACTTC. The chain uses TRBV20-1 and TRBJ2-7, with D maybe TRBD1 (5 bases). CDR1 DFQATT and CDR2 SNEGSKA come from the germline V gene (reference sequence). This CDR3 comprises 12 residues. V gave up 3 bases and J gave up 2 bases, with 8 bases separating them.

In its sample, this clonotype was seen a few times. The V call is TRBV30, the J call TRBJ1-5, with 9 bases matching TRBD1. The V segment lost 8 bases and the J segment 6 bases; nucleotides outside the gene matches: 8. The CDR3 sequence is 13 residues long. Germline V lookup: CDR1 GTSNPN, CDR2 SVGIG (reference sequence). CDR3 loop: CAQGTGLAQPQHF. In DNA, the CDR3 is TGTGCCCAGGGGACAGGGCTGGCTCAGCCCCAGCATTTT.

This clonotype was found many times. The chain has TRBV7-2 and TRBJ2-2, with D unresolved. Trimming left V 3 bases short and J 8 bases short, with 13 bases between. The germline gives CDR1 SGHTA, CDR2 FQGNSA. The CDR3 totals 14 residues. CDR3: CASSFLSGLGELFF. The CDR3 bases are TGTGCCAGCAGCTTCCTGTCTGGGTTGGGGGAGCTGTTTTTT.

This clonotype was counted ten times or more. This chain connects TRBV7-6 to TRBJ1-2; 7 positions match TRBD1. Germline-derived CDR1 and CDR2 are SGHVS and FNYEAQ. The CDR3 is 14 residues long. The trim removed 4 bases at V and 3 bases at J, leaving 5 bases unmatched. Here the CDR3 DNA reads TGTGCCAGCAGCTCCGGACAGGACGACTATGGCTACACCTTC. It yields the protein CASSSGQDDYGYTF.

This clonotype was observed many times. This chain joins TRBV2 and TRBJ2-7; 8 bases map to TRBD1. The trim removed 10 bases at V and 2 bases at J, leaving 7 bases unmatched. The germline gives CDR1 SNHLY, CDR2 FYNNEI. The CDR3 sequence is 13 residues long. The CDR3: CATGQGLTYEQYF. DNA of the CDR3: TGTGCCACAGGACAGGGCCTAACCTACGAGCAGTACTTC.

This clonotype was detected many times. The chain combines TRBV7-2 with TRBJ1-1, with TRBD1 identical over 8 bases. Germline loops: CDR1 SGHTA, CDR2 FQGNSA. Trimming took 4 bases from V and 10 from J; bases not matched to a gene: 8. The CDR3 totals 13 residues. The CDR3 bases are TGTGCCAGCAGCTCCACACAGGGGGTGCGAGCTTTCTTT. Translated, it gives CASSSTQGVRAFF.

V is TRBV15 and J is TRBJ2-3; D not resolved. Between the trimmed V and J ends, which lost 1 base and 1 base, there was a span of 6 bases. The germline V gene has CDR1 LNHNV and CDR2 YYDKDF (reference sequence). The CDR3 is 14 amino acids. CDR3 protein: CATSRVAGTDTQYF. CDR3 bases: TGTGCCACCAGCAGAGTCGCAGGCACAGATACGCAGTATTTT.

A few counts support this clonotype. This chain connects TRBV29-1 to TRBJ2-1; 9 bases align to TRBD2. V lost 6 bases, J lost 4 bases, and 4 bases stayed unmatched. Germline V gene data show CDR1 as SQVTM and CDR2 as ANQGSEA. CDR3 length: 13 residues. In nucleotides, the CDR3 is TGCAGCGTCCAGCGGGAGGTGTACAATGAGCAGTTCTTC. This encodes CSVQREVYNEQFF.

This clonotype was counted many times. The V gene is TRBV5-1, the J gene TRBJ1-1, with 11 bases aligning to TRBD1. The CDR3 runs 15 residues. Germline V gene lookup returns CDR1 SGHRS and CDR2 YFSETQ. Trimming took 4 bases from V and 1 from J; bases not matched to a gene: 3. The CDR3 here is CASSGGTGGNTEAFF. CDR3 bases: TGCGCCAGCAGCGGCGGGACAGGGGGGAACACTGAAGCTTTCTTT.

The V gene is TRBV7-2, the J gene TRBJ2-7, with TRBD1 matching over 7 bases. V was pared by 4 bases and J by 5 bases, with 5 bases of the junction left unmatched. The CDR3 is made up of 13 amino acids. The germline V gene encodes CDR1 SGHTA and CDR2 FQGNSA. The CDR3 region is CASSYNRGDEQYF. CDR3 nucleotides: TGTGCCAGCAGCTATAACAGGGGAGACGAGCAGTACTTC.

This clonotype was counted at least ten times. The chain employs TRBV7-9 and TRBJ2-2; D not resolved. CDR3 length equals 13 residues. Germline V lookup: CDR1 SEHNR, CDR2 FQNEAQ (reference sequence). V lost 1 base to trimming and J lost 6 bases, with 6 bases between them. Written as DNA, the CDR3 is TGTGCCAGCAGCTTAGTTTCCCCCGGGGAGCTGTTTTTT. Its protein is CASSLVSPGELFF.

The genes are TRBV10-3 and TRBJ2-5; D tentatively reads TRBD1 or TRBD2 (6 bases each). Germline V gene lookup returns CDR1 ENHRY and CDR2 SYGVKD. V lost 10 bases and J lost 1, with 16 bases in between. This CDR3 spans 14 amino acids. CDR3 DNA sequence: TGTGCCAGCGGGGCGAGGGGGTCCCAAGAGACCCAGTACTTC. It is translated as CASGARGSQETQYF.

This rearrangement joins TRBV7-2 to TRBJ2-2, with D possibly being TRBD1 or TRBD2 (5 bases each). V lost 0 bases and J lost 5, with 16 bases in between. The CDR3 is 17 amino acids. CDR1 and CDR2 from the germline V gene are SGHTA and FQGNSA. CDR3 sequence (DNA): TGTGCCAGCAGCTTAGCCCCGGGGCCCTACGGAACCGGGGAGCTGTTTTTT. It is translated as CASSLAPGPYGTGELFF.

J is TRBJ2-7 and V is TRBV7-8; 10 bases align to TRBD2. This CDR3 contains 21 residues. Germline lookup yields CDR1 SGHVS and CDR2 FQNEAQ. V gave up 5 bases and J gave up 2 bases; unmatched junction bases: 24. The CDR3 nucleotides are TGTGCCAGCAGCCCACAATCCTCCGGGACTAGCGAACGCCGCCTACCCTACGAGCAGTACTTC. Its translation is CASSPQSSGTSERRLPYEQYF.

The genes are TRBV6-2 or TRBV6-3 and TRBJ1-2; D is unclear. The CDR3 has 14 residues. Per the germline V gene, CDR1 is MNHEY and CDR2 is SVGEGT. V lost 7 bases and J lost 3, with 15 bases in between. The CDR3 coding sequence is TGTGCCAGCACTTCGGGAGGCGCCCACTATGGCTACACCTTC. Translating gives CASTSGGAHYGYTF.

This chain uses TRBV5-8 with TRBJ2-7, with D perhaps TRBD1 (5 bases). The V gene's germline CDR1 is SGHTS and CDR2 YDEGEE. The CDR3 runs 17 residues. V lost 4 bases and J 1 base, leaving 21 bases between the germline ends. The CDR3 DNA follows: TGTGCCAGCAGCCAGCAAGATTCCGGGCAGGGATCCTACGAGCAGTACTTC. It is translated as CASSQQDSGQGSYEQYF.

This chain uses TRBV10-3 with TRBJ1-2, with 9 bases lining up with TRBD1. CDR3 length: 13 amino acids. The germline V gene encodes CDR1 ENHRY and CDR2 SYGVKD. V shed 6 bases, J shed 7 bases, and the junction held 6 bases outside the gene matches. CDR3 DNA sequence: TGTGCCATCAGCGCACAGGGGGCGACTGGCTACACCTTC. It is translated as CAISAQGATGYTF.

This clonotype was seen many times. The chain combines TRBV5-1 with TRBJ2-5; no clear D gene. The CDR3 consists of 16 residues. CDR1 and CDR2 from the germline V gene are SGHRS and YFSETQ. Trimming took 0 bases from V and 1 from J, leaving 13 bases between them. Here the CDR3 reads CASSLDSTRFQETQYF. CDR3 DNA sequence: TGCGCCAGCAGCTTGGATTCCACGCGTTTCCAAGAGACCCAGTACTTC.

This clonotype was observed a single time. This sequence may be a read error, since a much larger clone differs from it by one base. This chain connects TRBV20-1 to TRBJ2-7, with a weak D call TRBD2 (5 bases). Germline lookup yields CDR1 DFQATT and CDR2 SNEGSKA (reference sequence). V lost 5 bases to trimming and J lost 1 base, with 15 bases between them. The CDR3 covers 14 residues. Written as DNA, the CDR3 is TGCAGTGCTTCGAGCAGTGGGAGATCCTACGAGCAGTACTTC. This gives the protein CSASSSGRSYEQYF.

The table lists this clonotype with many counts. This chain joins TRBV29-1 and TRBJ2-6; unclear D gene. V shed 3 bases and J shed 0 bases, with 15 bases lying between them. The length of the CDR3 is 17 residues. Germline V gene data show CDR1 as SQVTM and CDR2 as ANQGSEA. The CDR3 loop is CSVDQTSSCSGANVLTF. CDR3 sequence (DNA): TGCAGCGTTGACCAAACAAGTTCGTGCTCTGGGGCCAACGTCCTGACTTTC.